A single sample is the source of the 28 T cell receptor beta chains below, sequenced in a study of identifying expanded T cells in peripheral blood. The repertoire was sequenced with immunoSEQ multiplex PCR; TCRdb's copy has only in-frame clones and lacks some. This sample has more than 95,000 clones, with 75% to 90% found just once. The specimen sequenced was blood. The receptors were gathered from a person aged 18 to 70 in good health.

This clone showed up just once. The chain has TRBV27 and TRBJ2-1; D not resolved. The CDR3 is made up of 14 amino acids. The germline V gene encodes CDR1 MNHEY and CDR2 SMNVEV (reference sequence). Deletions cut 0 bases from V and 3 bases from J, with 6 bases between. The CDR3 region is CASSLSAGYNEQFF. DNA of the CDR3: TGTGCCAGCAGTTTATCGGCAGGCTACAATGAGCAGTTCTTC.

The chain carries TRBV29-1 and TRBJ2-7; TRBD1 might be the D (6 bases). Trimming removed 8 bases at V and 6 bases at J, with 29 bases between. The CDR3 length is 16 residues. Per the germline V gene, CDR1 is SQVTM and CDR2 is ANQGSEA. This CDR3 is CSTIVNQGLLASEQYF. CDR3 DNA sequence: TGCAGCACCATTGTAAACCAGGGGTTACTCGCGTCCGAGCAGTACTTC.

V is TRBV4-3 and J is TRBJ2-3; the D is unclear. The CDR3 contains 15 residues. V was clipped by 1 base and J by 3 bases, with 11 bases between them. The germline V gene encodes CDR1 LGHNA and CDR2 YSLEER. CDR3 amino acids: CASSQGFRPTDTQYF. The CDR3 DNA follows: TGCGCCAGCAGCCAAGGTTTCCGCCCGACAGATACGCAGTATTTT.

The CDR3 region is CASSIDPVSGNTIYF. DNA for the CDR3: TGTGCCAGTAGTATAGATCCGGTCTCTGGAAACACCATATATTTT. The V call is TRBV19, the J call TRBJ1-3; D is ambiguous. The V and J ends lost 0 bases and 0 bases respectively, with 6 bases between them. This CDR3 region has 15 residues. Germline V gives CDR1 LNHDA, CDR2 SQIVND (reference sequence).

This chain joins TRBV5-4 and TRBJ1-6; no clear D gene. The germline V gene has CDR1 SGHNT and CDR2 YYREEE (reference sequence). With 2 bases removed from V and 9 bases from J, the gap between germline ends came to 21 bases. This CDR3 is 17 amino acids long. CDR3 sequence: CASSFGKCQTKCSPLHF. The CDR3 DNA sequence: TGTGCCAGCAGCTTTGGTAAGTGCCAGACTAAATGTTCACCCCTCCACTTT.

The genes are TRBV7-2 and TRBJ2-7; D is ambiguous. Germline values: CDR1 SGHTA, CDR2 FQGNSA. The V end was cut by 4 bases, the J end by 0 bases, with 13 bases between. The CDR3 extends over 15 amino acids. This CDR3 reads CASSSSLRSSYEQYF. For the CDR3, the DNA is TGTGCCAGCAGCTCTTCACTAAGGAGCTCCTACGAGCAGTACTTC.

The V call is TRBV7-9, the J call TRBJ2-1, with 9 bases that match TRBD1. V lost 3 bases and J lost 3; bases outside the gene matches: 6. This CDR3 comprises 16 residues. Per germline, CDR1 SEHNR and CDR2 FQNEAQ (reference sequence). The CDR3 DNA sequence: TGTGCCAGCAGCTTGGCGACAGGGGGTTTCTACAATGAGCAGTTCTTC. Encoded protein: CASSLATGGFYNEQFF.

The chain has TRBV10-3 and TRBJ2-7; D perhaps matches TRBD1 (6 bases). The CDR3 sequence is 13 residues long. V was shortened by 2 bases and J by 5 bases, with 10 bases between the two germline ends. Germline values: CDR1 ENHRY, CDR2 SYGVKD. The CDR3 DNA follows: TGTGCCATCAGTGAGCCGAACAGGGACGAGCAGTACTTC. Translating it yields CAISEPNRDEQYF.

This sequence joins TRBV10-2 and TRBJ2-7; 8 bases are a match to TRBD2. This CDR3 is built from 14 residues. The germline gives CDR1 WSHSY, CDR2 SAAADI. V lost 8 bases to trimming and J lost 2 bases; unmatched junction nucleotides: 8. This CDR3 is CASLSGGQPYEQYF. CDR3 sequence (DNA): TGCGCCAGCCTGAGCGGGGGCCAACCCTACGAGCAGTACTTC.

The chain couples TRBV4-1 to TRBJ1-1, with D possibly TRBD1 on 6 matching bases. Deletions cut 8 bases from V and 8 bases from J, with 18 bases between. The CDR3 totals 13 residues. Germline values: CDR1 MGHRA, CDR2 YSYEKL. The CDR3 reads CASGRDTFMEAFF. CDR3 in DNA: TGCGCCAGCGGCCGGGACACTTTCATGGAAGCTTTCTTT.

This clone showed up just once. The chain carries TRBV30 and TRBJ2-4, with 7 bases fitting TRBD1. The junction had 11 bases not matched to a gene; V was cut back by 2 bases and J by 7 bases. CDR3 length: 15 residues. CDR1 is GTSNPN, CDR2 SVGIG, per germline (reference sequence). The CDR3 nucleotides are TGTGCCTGGAGTCCATCCCTACAGGGGTGGAACATTCAGTACTTC. This codes for CAWSPSLQGWNIQYF.

The chain links TRBV7-9 to TRBJ2-3; D uncertain. This CDR3 is 15 amino acids long. Per the germline V gene, CDR1 is SEHNR and CDR2 is FQNEAQ (reference sequence). V was pared by 3 bases and J by 4 bases, with 14 bases between. The CDR3 region has the DNA TGTGCCAGCAGCTTGGGCAGTCACTGGTCAGATACGCAGTATTTT. Its translation is CASSLGSHWSDTQYF.

The chain couples TRBV13 to TRBJ1-1; tentative D call: TRBD1 (5 bases). Germline loops: CDR1 PRHDT, CDR2 FYEKMQ (reference sequence). This CDR3 has 14 residues. V shed 1 base and J shed 4 bases, with 10 bases lying between them. CDR3 protein: CASSLVGDGTEAFF. DNA of the CDR3: TGTGCCAGCAGCTTAGTGGGGGATGGCACTGAAGCTTTCTTT.

V usage is TRBV4-1 and J usage is TRBJ1-6, with D hard to call. CDR3 length equals 17 residues. Germline CDR1 MGHRA, CDR2 YSYEKL. V dropped 2 bases and J dropped 9 bases, with 20 bases sitting between them. Here the CDR3 DNA reads TGCGCCAGCAGCCAAATGTACACTGGGGAACACGGTTCACCCCTCCACTTT. Its protein is CASSQMYTGEHGSPLHF.

The rearrangement joins TRBV4-1 to TRBJ2-7; 7 bases are shared with TRBD2. Germline CDR1 is MGHRA and CDR2 is YSYEKL. Trimming took 4 bases from V and 6 from J; bases not matched to a gene: 6. This CDR3 contains 13 residues. The CDR3 coding sequence is TGCGCCAGCAGCCTGGGAGGGGATCTCGAGCAGTACTTC. It is translated as CASSLGGDLEQYF.

The CDR3 spells CASGLAKTAGDTEAFF. The DNA for the CDR3 is TGTGCTAGTGGTTTGGCAAAAACCGCGGGAGACACTGAAGCTTTCTTT. V is TRBV12-5 and J is TRBJ1-1; D is ambiguous. This CDR3 has 16 amino acids. V was shortened by 1 base and J by 3 bases, with 15 bases between the two germline ends. The germline V gene has CDR1 LGHNT and CDR2 FRNRAP.

J is TRBJ1-1 and V is TRBV7-2, with TRBD1 identical over 8 bases. The CDR3 is 15 residues long. The ends lost 2 bases at V and 4 bases at J; junction bases unmatched: 6. CDR1 and CDR2 (germline): SGHTA, FQGNSA. The DNA of the CDR3 is TGTGCCAGCAGCTTATCCACAGGGGGAAGCACTGAAGCTTTCTTT. Translation: CASSLSTGGSTEAFF.

As DNA, the CDR3 is TGTGCCAGCAGCCAACAGGGTTCCTACGAGCAGTACTTC. Its translation: CASSQQGSYEQYF. V usage is TRBV14 and J usage is TRBJ2-7; D is perhaps TRBD1 (5 bases). The ends were cut back, 2 bases at V and 1 base at J, with 6 bases in the middle. The CDR3 sequence is 13 residues long. CDR1 and CDR2 from the germline V gene are SGHDN and FVKESK.

This chain connects TRBV5-6 to TRBJ1-1; D might be TRBD1 (5 bases). Germline loops: CDR1 SGHDT, CDR2 YYEEEE. The CDR3 sequence is 15 residues long. V lost 4 bases and J 1 base, leaving 14 bases between the germline ends. CDR3 loop: CASSTQGWKNTEAFF. As DNA, the CDR3 is TGTGCCAGCAGCACTCAGGGATGGAAGAACACTGAAGCTTTCTTT.

The gene calls are TRBV7-6 and TRBJ1-1; D gene ambiguous. This CDR3 comprises 13 residues. Germline CDR1 is SGHVS and CDR2 is FNYEAQ. With 3 bases removed from V and 1 base from J, the gap between germline ends came to 6 bases. CDR3 residues: CASSFTENTEAFF. The CDR3 bases are TGTGCCAGCAGCTTTACAGAGAACACTGAAGCTTTCTTT.

The V gene is TRBV6-1, the J gene TRBJ1-2; tentatively, D is TRBD1 (6 bases). CDR1 is MNHNS, CDR2 SASEGT, per germline. The germline V and J ends were trimmed by 8 bases and 7 bases, with 23 bases remaining between them. CDR3 size: 15 residues. The CDR3: CASRTDRPPQGGYTF. CDR3 bases: TGTGCCAGCCGTACTGACAGGCCACCACAAGGTGGCTACACCTTC.

The V call is TRBV10-3, the J call TRBJ1-1; D not resolved. Germline V gives CDR1 ENHRY, CDR2 SYGVKD. The CDR3 runs 13 residues. Trimming took off 3 bases at V and 4 bases at J, with 9 bases between the two ends. The CDR3 spells CAISDSHRTEAFF. The CDR3 DNA reads TGTGCCATCAGTGATAGTCATCGCACTGAAGCTTTCTTT.

The genes are TRBV19 and TRBJ1-5; 7 nucleotides line up with TRBD1. The V and J ends lost 1 base and 4 bases, in that order; junction bases with no gene match: 4. The CDR3 spans 15 residues. The germline CDR1 and CDR2 sequences are LNHDA and SQIVND (reference sequence). The CDR3 DNA reads TGTGCCAGTAGTATAGCAGGGGGTCTGAATCAGCCCCAGCATTTT. Protein product: CASSIAGGLNQPQHF.

V gene TRBV11-2 combines with J gene TRBJ2-7, with a possible D match to TRBD1 (6 bases). Germline V lookup: CDR1 SGHAT, CDR2 FQNNGV. Trimming pared 5 bases from V and 2 bases from J, leaving 16 bases between. The CDR3 has 15 amino acids. The CDR3 region is CASSPAGARAYEQYF. The CDR3, as DNA: TGTGCCAGCAGCCCTGCAGGGGCAAGGGCCTACGAGCAGTACTTC.

This chain links TRBV2 with TRBJ2-7; D ambiguous. Trimming stripped 4 bases from V and 2 bases from J, with 9 bases between. Looked up from germline, CDR1 is SNHLY and CDR2 is FYNNEI. This CDR3 spans 13 amino acids. This chain's CDR3 is CASSVAFTYEQYF. CDR3 coding DNA: TGTGCCAGCAGTGTGGCTTTTACCTACGAGCAGTACTTC.

The CDR3 DNA follows: TGTGCCAGCAGCACGGACTACCCCGTGAACACCGGGGAGCTGTTTTTT. Its protein is CASSTDYPVNTGELFF. This chain links TRBV14 with TRBJ2-2; possibly TRBD2 for D (6 bases). V lost 5 bases and J 1 base, leaving 14 bases between the germline ends. Germline CDR1 SGHDN, CDR2 FVKESK. CDR3 size: 16 residues.

The rearrangement joins TRBV4-1 to TRBJ1-2; D call uncertain. CDR1 and CDR2 (germline): MGHRA, YSYEKL. V dropped 0 bases and J dropped 6 bases, with 20 bases sitting between them. The CDR3 contains 17 residues. The CDR3 reads CASSQDYRVRTGDGYTF. CDR3 in DNA: TGCGCCAGCAGCCAAGATTATAGAGTCAGGACTGGAGATGGCTACACCTTC.

The rearrangement joins TRBV6-1 to TRBJ1-1; 8 positions agree with TRBD1. The CDR3 consists of 16 residues. V lost 4 bases to trimming and J lost 6 bases; unmatched junction nucleotides: 13. Germline CDR1 is MNHNS and CDR2 is SASEGT. The CDR3 coding sequence is TGTGCCAGCAGTGTGGGACAGGCATTTTATGGATCTGAAGCTTTCTTT. This codes for CASSVGQAFYGSEAFF.